Presented here are 15 T cell receptor beta chains from one specimen sequenced in a study of T cell changes during pregnancy in multiple sclerosis. Repertoires were generated with immunoSEQ multiplex PCR, while TCRdb's copy carries only in-frame clones and drops some. The sample carries fewer than 30,000 clones, 85% to 95% recorded once. The source material was CD4+ T cells from peripheral blood mononuclear cells, sampled in the first trimester of pregnancy. Receptor source: a female donor with multiple sclerosis, enrolled in a pregnancy study.

This chain connects TRBV18 to TRBJ1-1, with D unresolved. Germline-derived CDR1 and CDR2 are KGHSH and LQKENI. Trimming stripped 1 base from V and 3 bases from J, with 9 bases between. The CDR3 consists of 14 residues. The CDR3 DNA is TGTGCCAGCTCACCACTCGCCCAGGACACTGAAGCTTTCTTT. Its translation is CASSPLAQDTEAFF.

This chain uses TRBV19 with TRBJ1-5, with TRBD1 as a possible D gene (5 bases). This CDR3 is 16 amino acids long. Germline CDR1 is LNHDA and CDR2 is SQIVND (reference sequence). Trimming left V 5 bases short and J 7 bases short, with 21 bases between. CDR3 DNA: TGTGCCAGTAGTCCTACCTTGCGGGACTACTTCCAGCCCCAGCATTTT. It translates to CASSPTLRDYFQPQHF.

The chain combines TRBV7-9 with TRBJ1-4; the D gene is possibly TRBD1 (5 bases). In germline, CDR1 is SEHNR, CDR2 FQNEAQ (reference sequence). This CDR3 is 14 amino acids long. V dropped 2 bases and J dropped 5 bases, with 9 bases sitting between them. The CDR3 nucleotides are TGTGCCAGCAGCTTAAGGGGCCCCAATGAAAAACTGTTTTTT. It codes for CASSLRGPNEKLFF. The variable domain in full, with the rest retrieved from reference TRBV7-9 and TRBJ1-4, is DTGVSQNPRHKITKRGQNVTFRCDPISEHNRLYWYRQTLGQGPEFLTYFQNEAQLEKSRLLSDRFSAERPKGSFSTLEIQRTEQGDSAMYLCASSLRGPNEKLFFGSGTQLSVL.

The V call is TRBV9, the J call TRBJ2-5; D is possibly TRBD2 (6 bases). Germline V lookup: CDR1 SGDLS, CDR2 YYNGEE. This CDR3 region has 13 residues. Deletions cut 3 bases from V and 2 bases from J, with 8 bases between. In DNA, the CDR3 is TGTGCCAGCAGCGCCGGGACTCAAGAGACCCAGTACTTC. Translated: CASSAGTQETQYF.

The rearrangement uses TRBV2 and TRBJ1-4; a possible D gene is TRBD1 (6 bases). Trimming removed 6 bases from V and 8 bases from J, with 13 bases in between. The length of the CDR3 is 13 residues. Germline CDR1 reads SNHLY; CDR2 reads FYNNEI. The CDR3 DNA reads as TGTGCCAGCAGGGGGGACAACCCCGAAAAACTGTTTTTT. Amino acid sequence: CASRGDNPEKLFF. Supplemented by reference TRBV2 and TRBJ1-4, the full variable domain reads EPEVTQTPSHQVTQMGQEVILRCVPISNHLYFYWYRQILGQKVEFLVSFYNNEISEKSEIFDDQFSVERPDGSNFTLKIRSTKLEDSAMYFCASRGDNPEKLFFGSGTQLSVL.

This clone is labeled as medium-sized. J is TRBJ1-5 and V is TRBV2; D gene uncertain. Trimming cost V 6 bases and J 4 bases, with 13 bases left between them. Germline loops: CDR1 SNHLY, CDR2 FYNNEI. This CDR3 spans 14 amino acids. The CDR3 reads CASSNAGSNQPQHF. DNA for the CDR3: TGTGCCAGCAGCAACGCAGGTTCAAATCAGCCCCAGCATTTT.

The V gene is TRBV5-1, the J gene TRBJ2-7; D perhaps matches TRBD2 (6 bases). The CDR3 is 14 amino acids. CDR1 and CDR2 from the germline V gene are SGHRS and YFSETQ. The germline V and J ends were trimmed by 0 bases and 4 bases, with 11 bases remaining between them. CDR3 sequence: CASSLAWGTYEQYF. For the CDR3, the DNA is TGCGCCAGCAGCTTGGCCTGGGGGACTTACGAGCAGTACTTC. The entire variable domain, with the rest obtained from reference TRBV5-1 and TRBJ2-7, is as follows: KAGVTQTPRYLIKTRGQQVTLSCSPISGHRSVSWYQQTPGQGLQFLFEYFSETQRNKGNFPGRFSGRQFSNSRSEMNVSTLELGDSALYLCASSLAWGTYEQYFGPGTRLTVT.

This clone came up a few times. The gene calls are TRBV4-3 and TRBJ2-4; 7 nucleotides line up with TRBD1. V was clipped by 7 bases and J by 3 bases; unmatched bases: 9. The germline gives CDR1 LGHNA, CDR2 YSLEER. The CDR3 sequence is 15 residues long. The CDR3 loop is CASMVRGLDKNIQYF. In DNA form, the CDR3 reads TGCGCCAGCATGGTAAGGGGGCTGGACAAAAACATTCAGTACTTC.

This chain joins TRBV5-1 and TRBJ2-1; TRBD1 aligns across 9 bases. Germline loops: CDR1 SGHRS, CDR2 YFSETQ. V lost 0 bases to trimming and J lost 6 bases; unmatched junction nucleotides: 10. The CDR3 is 17 residues long. CDR3 DNA: TGCGCCAGCAGCTTGGGTTCCGGGACAGGGATGGGCAATGAGCAGTTCTTC. Protein sequence: CASSLGSGTGMGNEQFF.

The V gene is TRBV6-6, the J gene TRBJ2-4, with 7 bases fitting TRBD2. Per germline, CDR1 MNHNY and CDR2 SVGAGI (reference sequence). The CDR3 totals 15 residues. V shed 5 bases, J shed 0 bases, and the junction held 4 bases outside the gene matches. For the CDR3, the DNA is TGTGCCAGCAGTCCCTTAGCGGGAGCCAAAAACATTCAGTACTTC. As protein: CASSPLAGAKNIQYF.

The rearrangement links TRBV6-1 to TRBJ1-4; D might be TRBD1 (5 bases). Per the germline V gene, CDR1 is MNHNS and CDR2 is SASEGT. The CDR3 contains 14 residues. The V gene lost 7 bases and the J gene lost 0 bases, with 9 bases spanning the gap. The CDR3 DNA reads TGTGCCAGCATTCTGACAGCAACTAATGAAAAACTGTTTTTT. Translation gives CASILTATNEKLFF.

This rearrangement joins TRBV5-4 to TRBJ2-3; TRBD2 aligns across 12 bases. CDR1 is SGHNT, CDR2 YYREEE, per germline (reference sequence). CDR3 length equals 15 residues. Trimming removed 5 bases from V and 4 bases from J; junction bases left unmatched: 5. CDR3 region: CASSLAGGRSDTQYF. The CDR3 DNA reads as TGTGCCAGCAGTCTAGCGGGGGGGCGGTCAGATACGCAGTATTTT.

This clone was seen a handful of times. The rearrangement uses TRBV2 and TRBJ2-3; perhaps TRBD2 as D (6 bases). CDR1 is SNHLY and CDR2 is FYNNEI in the germline V gene. The CDR3 totals 10 residues. The V gene lost 8 bases and the J gene lost 7 bases, with 7 bases spanning the gap. DNA for the CDR3: TGTGCCAGCGGGGGGAATACGCAGTATTTT. Its translation is CASGGNTQYF.

The V call is TRBV2, the J call TRBJ1-4; D gene uncertain. CDR1 SNHLY and CDR2 FYNNEI come from the germline V gene. V lost 6 bases and J 4 bases, leaving 15 bases between the germline ends. CDR3 length equals 15 residues. The DNA for the CDR3 is TGTGCCAGCAGCGCCACAGTGAGGGTTAATGAAAAACTGTTTTTT. Its protein product is CASSATVRVNEKLFF.

The chain carries TRBV5-1 and TRBJ1-1; 7 bases line up with TRBD1. V lost 3 bases, J lost 7 bases, and 9 bases stayed unmatched. The CDR3 consists of 14 residues. CDR1 is SGHRS and CDR2 is YFSETQ in the germline V gene. DNA of the CDR3: TGCGCCAGCAGCTCCCCGACAGGGTGGGGTGAAGCTTTCTTT. Its translation: CASSSPTGWGEAFF.